The 8 T cell receptor beta chains below were found in one sample sequenced in a study of blood T cell repertoires in COVID-19. Profiling relied on immunoSEQ multiplex PCR, and the TCRdb table lists in-frame clones only, not all of them. Of almost 200,000 clones in the sample, roughly 90% are singletons; the top ten hold 0.7% to 0.95%. Sequenced input: peripheral blood. The origin of the receptors is a woman in her sixties or seventies with acute or convalescent COVID-19.

The V gene is TRBV28, the J gene TRBJ2-7; 11 nucleotides match TRBD2. Germline V gene data show CDR1 as MDHEN and CDR2 as SYDVKM. The CDR3 runs 16 residues. J lost 1 base, V lost 5 bases, and 7 bases had no gene match. CDR3 region: CASSTPGLAASYEQYF. Here the CDR3 DNA reads TGTGCCAGCAGTACGCCGGGACTAGCGGCATCCTACGAGCAGTACTTC.

The rearrangement uses TRBV29-1 and TRBJ2-7; TRBD2 matches at 12 bases. The CDR3 runs 15 residues. Germline trimming cut 5 bases from V and 2 bases from J; bases unmatched to any gene: 7. Germline V gene lookup returns CDR1 SQVTM and CDR2 ANQGSEA. The CDR3 loop is CSVRTSGDPTYEQYF. The CDR3 DNA is TGCAGCGTTAGGACTAGCGGGGACCCTACCTACGAGCAGTACTTC.

This clone was seen only a few times. This chain connects TRBV27 to TRBJ1-6, with D maybe TRBD1 (5 bases). The ends were cut back, 7 bases at V and 2 bases at J, with 21 bases in the middle. CDR3 size: 18 residues. Germline values: CDR1 MNHEY, CDR2 SMNVEV (reference sequence). In DNA form, the CDR3 reads TGTGCCAGCACCAAAAATCAGGCGCAGGGCGCCTATAATTCACCCCTCCACTTT. Encoded protein: CASTKNQAQGAYNSPLHF.

The chain couples TRBV3-1 (or the pseudogene TRBV3-2) to TRBJ2-7, with D possibly being TRBD2 (5 bases). The germline CDR1 and CDR2 sequences are LGHDT and YNNKEL (reference sequence). V was pared by 6 bases and J by 3 bases, with 9 bases between. The CDR3 contains 12 residues. CDR3 DNA sequence: TGTGCCAGCAGGGGTGCGGGCTACGAGCAGTACTTC. This gives the protein CASRGAGYEQYF.

The gene calls are TRBV11-3 and TRBJ1-2, with 9 bases fitting TRBD1. Germline V gives CDR1 SGHNT, CDR2 YENEEA. The CDR3 loop spans 16 amino acids. V lost 5 bases, J lost 1 base, and 8 bases stayed unmatched. The CDR3 loop is CASSPGGQGFNYGYTF. In nucleotides, the CDR3 is TGTGCCAGCAGCCCAGGGGGACAGGGTTTTAACTATGGCTACACCTTC.

V and J are TRBV5-1 and TRBJ1-2; possible D gene TRBD1, 6 bases. From germline, CDR1 is SGHRS and CDR2 YFSETQ. CDR3 size: 16 residues. Trimming removed 2 bases at V and 3 bases at J, with 17 bases between. Here the CDR3 DNA reads TGCGCCAGCAGCTTTGGGTCAGGGGCTTCCTACTATGGCTACACCTTC. As protein: CASSFGSGASYYGYTF.

This clone was observed a handful of times. The V call is TRBV6-1, the J call TRBJ2-7, with TRBD1 identical over 8 bases. The CDR3 sequence is 18 residues long. The V and J ends lost 4 bases and 2 bases, in that order; junction bases with no gene match: 16. The germline CDR1 and CDR2 sequences are MNHNS and SASEGT. The CDR3 nucleotides are TGTGCCAGCAGTGTCGAAGTAAGCCGGGACAGGTCCACCTACGAGCAGTACTTC. It translates to CASSVEVSRDRSTYEQYF.

The CDR3, as DNA: TGTGCCAGCAGCATCCGGCAGGGGGCAGGCGAGCAGTACTTC. Translated, it gives CASSIRQGAGEQYF. The chain uses TRBV7-2 and TRBJ2-7, with 8 bases matching TRBD1. The germline CDR1 and CDR2 sequences are SGHTA and FQGNSA. This CDR3 is 14 amino acids long. Trimming took 5 bases from V and 6 from J; bases not matched to a gene: 9.